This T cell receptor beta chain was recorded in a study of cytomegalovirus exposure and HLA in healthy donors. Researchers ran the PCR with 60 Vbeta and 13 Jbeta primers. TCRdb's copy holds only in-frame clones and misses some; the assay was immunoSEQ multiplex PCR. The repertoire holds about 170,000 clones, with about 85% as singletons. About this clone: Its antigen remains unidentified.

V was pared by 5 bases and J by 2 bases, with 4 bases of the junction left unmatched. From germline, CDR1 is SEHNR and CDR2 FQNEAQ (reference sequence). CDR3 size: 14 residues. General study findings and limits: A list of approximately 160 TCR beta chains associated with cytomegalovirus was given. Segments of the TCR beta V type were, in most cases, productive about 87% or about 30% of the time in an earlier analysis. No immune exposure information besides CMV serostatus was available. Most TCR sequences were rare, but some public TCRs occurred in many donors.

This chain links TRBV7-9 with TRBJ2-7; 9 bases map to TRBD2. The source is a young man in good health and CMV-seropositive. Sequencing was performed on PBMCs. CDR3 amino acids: CASSRTSGPYEQYF. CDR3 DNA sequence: TGTGCCAGCAGCAGAACTAGCGGGCCCTACGAGCAGTACTTC.